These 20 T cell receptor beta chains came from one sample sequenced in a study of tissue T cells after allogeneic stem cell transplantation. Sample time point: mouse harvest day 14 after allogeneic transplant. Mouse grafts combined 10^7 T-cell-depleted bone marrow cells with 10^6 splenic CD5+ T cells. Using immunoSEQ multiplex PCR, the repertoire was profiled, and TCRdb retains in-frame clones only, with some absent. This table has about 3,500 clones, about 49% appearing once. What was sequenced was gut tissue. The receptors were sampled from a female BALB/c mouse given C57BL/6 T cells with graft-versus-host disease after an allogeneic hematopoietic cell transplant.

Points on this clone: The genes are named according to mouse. The CDR3 bases that were read are TGTGCCAGCAGTCCCCGGGACAGTAGTGCAGAAACGCTGTAT. Translated, it gives CASSPRDSSAETLY. Given in full, the CDR3 is CASSPRDSSAETLYF. The chain employs TRBV26 and TRBJ2-3; 7 nucleotides agree with TRBD1. Sequencing ends 1 residue short of the CDR3 end; the germline J gene provides the rest. The trim removed 4 bases at V and 0 bases at J, leaving 4 bases unmatched. The CDR3 extends over 15 amino acids. Germline V gene sequence: CDR1 KGHPV, CDR2 FQNQEV (reference sequence).

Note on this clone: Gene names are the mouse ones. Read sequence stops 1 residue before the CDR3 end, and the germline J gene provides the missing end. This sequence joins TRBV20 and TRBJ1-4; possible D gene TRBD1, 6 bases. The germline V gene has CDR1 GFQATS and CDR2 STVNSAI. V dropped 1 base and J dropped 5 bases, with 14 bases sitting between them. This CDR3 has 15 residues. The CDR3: CGARGGGGENERLFF. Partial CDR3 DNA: TGTGGTGCTAGGGGAGGGGGAGGGGAAAACGAAAGATTATTT.

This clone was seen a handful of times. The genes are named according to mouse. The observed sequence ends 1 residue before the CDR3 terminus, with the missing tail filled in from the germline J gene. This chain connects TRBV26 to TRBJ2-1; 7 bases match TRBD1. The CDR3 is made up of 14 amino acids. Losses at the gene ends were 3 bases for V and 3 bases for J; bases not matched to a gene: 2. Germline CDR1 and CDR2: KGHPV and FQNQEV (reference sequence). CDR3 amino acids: CASSLPGGYAEQFF. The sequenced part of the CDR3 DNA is TGTGCCAGCAGTCTCCCAGGGGGCTATGCTGAGCAGTTC.

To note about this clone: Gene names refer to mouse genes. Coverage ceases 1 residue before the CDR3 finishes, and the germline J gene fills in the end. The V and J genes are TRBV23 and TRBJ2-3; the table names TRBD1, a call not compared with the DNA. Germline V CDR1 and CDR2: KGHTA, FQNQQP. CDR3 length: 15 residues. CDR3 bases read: TGCTCCAGCAGTCAATCGCAGGGGGCTACAGAAACGCTGTAT. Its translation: CSSSQSQGATETLY. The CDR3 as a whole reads CSSSQSQGATETLYF.

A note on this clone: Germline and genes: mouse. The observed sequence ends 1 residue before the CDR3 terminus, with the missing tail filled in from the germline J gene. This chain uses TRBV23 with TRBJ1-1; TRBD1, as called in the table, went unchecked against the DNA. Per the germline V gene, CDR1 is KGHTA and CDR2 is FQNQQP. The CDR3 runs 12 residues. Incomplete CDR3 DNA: TGCTCCAGCAGTCAACCAGACACAGAAGTCTTC. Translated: CSSSQPDTEVF. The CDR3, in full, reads CSSSQPDTEVFF.

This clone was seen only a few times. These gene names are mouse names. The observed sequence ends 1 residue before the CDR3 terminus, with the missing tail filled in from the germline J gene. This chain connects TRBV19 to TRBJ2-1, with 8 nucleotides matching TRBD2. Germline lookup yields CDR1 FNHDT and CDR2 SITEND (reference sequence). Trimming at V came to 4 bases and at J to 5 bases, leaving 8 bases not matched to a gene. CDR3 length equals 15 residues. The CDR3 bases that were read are TGTGCCAGCAGTTGGGTTGGACTGGGTAATGCTGAGCAGTTC. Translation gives CASSWVGLGNAEQF. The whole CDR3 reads CASSWVGLGNAEQFF.

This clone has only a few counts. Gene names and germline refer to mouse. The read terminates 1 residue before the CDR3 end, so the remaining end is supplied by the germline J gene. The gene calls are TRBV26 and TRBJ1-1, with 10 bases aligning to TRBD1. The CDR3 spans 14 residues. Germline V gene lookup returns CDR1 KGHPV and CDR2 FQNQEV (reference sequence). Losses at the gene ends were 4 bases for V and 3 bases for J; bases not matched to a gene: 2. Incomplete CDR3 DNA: TGTGCCAGCAGTCCCGGACAGGGGGACACAGAAGTCTTC. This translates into CASSPGQGDTEVF. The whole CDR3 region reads CASSPGQGDTEVFF.

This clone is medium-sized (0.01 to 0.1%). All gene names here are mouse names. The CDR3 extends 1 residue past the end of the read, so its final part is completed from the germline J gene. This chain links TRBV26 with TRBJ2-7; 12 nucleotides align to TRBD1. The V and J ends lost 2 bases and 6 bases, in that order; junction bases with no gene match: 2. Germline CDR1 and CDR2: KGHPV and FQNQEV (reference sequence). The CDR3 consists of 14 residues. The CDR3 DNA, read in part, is TGTGCCAGCAGTCTGGGGACAGGGGGCCTTGAACAGTAC. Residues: CASSLGTGGLEQY. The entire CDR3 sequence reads CASSLGTGGLEQYF. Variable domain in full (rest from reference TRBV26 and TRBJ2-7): NSKVIQTPRYLVKGQGQKAKMRCIPEKGHPVVFWYQQNKNNEFKFLINFQNQEVLQQIDMTEKRFSAECPSNSPCSLEIQSSEAGDSALYLCASSLGTGGLEQYFGPGTRLTVL.

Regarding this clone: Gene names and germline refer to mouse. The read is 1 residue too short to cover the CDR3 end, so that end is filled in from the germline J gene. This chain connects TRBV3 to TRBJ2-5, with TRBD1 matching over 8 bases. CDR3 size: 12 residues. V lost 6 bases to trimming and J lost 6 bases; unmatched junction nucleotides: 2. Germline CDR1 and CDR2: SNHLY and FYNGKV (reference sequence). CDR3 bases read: TGTGCCAGCAGTCGGGACAGGGACACCCAGTAC. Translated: CASSRDRDTQY. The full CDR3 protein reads CASSRDRDTQYF.

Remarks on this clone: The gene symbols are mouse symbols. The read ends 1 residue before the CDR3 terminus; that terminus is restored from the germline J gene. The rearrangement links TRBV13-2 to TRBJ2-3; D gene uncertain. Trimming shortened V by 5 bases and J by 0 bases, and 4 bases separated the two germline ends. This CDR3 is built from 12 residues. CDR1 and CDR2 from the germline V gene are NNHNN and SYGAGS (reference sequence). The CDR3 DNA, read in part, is TGTGCCAGCGGGATTAGTGCAGAAACGCTGTAT. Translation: CASGISAETLY. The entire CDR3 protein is CASGISAETLYF.

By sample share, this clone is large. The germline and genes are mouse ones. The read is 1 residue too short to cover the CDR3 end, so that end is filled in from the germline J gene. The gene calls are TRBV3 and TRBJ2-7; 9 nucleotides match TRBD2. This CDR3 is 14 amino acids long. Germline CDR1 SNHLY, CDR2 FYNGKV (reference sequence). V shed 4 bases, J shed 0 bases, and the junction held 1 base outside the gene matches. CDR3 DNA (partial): TGTGCCAGCAGCTCGACTGGGGGCTCCTATGAACAGTAC. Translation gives CASSSTGGSYEQY. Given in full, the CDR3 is CASSSTGGSYEQYF.

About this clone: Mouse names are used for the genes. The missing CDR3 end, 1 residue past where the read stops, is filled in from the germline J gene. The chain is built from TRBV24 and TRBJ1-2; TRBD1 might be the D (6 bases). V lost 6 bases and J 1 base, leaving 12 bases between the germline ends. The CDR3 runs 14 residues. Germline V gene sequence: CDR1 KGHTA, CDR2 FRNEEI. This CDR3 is CASSLRDKNSDYTF. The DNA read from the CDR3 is TGTGCCAGCAGCCTCCGGGACAAAAACTCCGACTACACC.

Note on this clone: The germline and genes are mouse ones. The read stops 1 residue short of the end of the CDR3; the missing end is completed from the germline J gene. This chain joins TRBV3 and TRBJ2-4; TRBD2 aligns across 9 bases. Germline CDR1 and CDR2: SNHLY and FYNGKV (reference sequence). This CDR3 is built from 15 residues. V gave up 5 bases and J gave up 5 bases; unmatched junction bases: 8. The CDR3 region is CASSPSTGGGNTLYF. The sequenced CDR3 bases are TGTGCCAGCAGCCCTTCGACTGGGGGTGGAAACACCTTGTAC. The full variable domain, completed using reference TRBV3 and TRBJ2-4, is GPKVLQIPSHQIIDMGQMVTLNCDPVSNHLYFYWYKQILGQQMEFLVNFYNGKVMEKSKLFKDQFSVERPDGSYFTLKIQPTALEDSAVYFCASSPSTGGGNTLYFGAGTRLSVL.

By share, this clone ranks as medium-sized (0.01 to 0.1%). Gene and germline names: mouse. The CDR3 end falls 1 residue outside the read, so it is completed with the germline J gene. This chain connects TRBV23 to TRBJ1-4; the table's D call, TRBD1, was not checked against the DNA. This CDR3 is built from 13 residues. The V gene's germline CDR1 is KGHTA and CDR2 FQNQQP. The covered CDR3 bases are TGCTCCAGCAGTCAAAACATCAACGAAAGATTATTT. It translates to CSSSQNINERLF. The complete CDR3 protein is CSSSQNINERLFF.

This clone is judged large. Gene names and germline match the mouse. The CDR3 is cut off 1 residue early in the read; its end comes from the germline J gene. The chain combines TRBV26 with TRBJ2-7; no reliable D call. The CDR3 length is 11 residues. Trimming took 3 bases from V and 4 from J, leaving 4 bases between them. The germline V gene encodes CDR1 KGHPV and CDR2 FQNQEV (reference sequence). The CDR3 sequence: CASSLQYEQYF. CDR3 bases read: TGTGCCAGCAGTCTTCAATATGAACAGTAC.

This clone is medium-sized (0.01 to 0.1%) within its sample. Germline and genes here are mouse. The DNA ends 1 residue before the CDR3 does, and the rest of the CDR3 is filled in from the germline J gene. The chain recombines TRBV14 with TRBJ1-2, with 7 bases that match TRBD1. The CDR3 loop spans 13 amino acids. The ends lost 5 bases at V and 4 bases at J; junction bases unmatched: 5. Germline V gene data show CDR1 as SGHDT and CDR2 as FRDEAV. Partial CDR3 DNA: TGTGCCAGCAGCCTGACAGGGATCTCCGACTACACC. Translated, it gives CASSLTGISDYT. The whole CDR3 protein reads CASSLTGISDYTF.

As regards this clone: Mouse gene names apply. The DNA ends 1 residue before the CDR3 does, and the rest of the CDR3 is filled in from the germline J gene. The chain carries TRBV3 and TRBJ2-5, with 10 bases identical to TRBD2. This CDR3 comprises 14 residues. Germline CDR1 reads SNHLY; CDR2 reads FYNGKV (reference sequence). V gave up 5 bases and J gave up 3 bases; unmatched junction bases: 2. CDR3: CASSRTGGQDTQYF. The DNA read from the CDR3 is TGTGCCAGCAGCAGGACTGGGGGACAAGACACCCAGTAC.

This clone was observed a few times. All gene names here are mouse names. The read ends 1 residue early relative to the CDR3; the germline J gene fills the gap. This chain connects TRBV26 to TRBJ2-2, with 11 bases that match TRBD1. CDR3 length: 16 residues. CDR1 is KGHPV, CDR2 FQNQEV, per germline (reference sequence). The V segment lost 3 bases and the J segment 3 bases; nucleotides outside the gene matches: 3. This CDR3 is CASSLRTGGYTGQLYF. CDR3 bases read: TGTGCCAGCAGTCTCAGGACAGGGGGCTACACCGGGCAGCTCTAC. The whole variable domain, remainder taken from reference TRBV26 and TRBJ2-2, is NSKVIQTPRYLVKGQGQKAKMRCIPEKGHPVVFWYQQNKNNEFKFLINFQNQEVLQQIDMTEKRFSAECPSNSPCSLEIQSSEAGDSALYLCASSLRTGGYTGQLYFGEGSKLTVL.

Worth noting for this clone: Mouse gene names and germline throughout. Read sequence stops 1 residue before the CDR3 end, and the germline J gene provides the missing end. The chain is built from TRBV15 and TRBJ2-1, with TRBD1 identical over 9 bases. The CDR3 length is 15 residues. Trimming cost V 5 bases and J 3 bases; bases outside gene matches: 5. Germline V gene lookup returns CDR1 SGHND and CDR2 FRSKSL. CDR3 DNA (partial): TGTGCCAGCAGTCCCCGACAGGGGGGCTATGCTGAGCAGTTC. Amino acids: CASSPRQGGYAEQF. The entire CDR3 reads CASSPRQGGYAEQFF.

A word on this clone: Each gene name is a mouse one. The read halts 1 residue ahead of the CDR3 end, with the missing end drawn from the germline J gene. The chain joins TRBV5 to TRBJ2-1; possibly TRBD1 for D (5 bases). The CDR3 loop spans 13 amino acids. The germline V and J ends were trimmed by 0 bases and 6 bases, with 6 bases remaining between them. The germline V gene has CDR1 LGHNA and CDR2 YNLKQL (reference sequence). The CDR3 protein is CASSQDRVAEQFF. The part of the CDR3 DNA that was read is TGTGCCAGCAGCCAAGACAGGGTTGCTGAGCAGTTC.